This T cell receptor (beta chain) is drawn from a study of Ad26.COV2.S vaccination and SARS-CoV-2 variants. Noted treatment: over 15 received Ad26.COV2.S at low or high dose, single or two shots; a few received placebo; per-sample allocation not given. Vaccine and placebo recipients were sampled on day 63 after the first injection. In Boston, an adult donor aged 18-55 years took part. It was Wuhan-strain SARS-CoV-2 spike that the Ad26 vaccine vector expressed. This CDR3 is built from 17 residues. The germline V gene has CDR1 SGHNT and CDR2 YYREEE (reference sequence). The ends were cut back, 0 bases at V and 4 bases at J, with 17 bases in the middle. Data came from immunoSEQ multiplex PCR; TCRdb stores just in-frame clones and leaves some out. The sample has about 680,000 clones; roughly 90% are singletons. This clone was seen more than once but under ten times.

The J gene is TRBJ1-3, the V gene TRBV5-4; D uncertain. Material: peripheral blood, obtained in a trial of Ad26.COV2.S vaccine versus placebo. The TCR was taken from a person aged 18-60 years who received the Ad26.COV2.S COVID-19 vaccine or a placebo. The CDR3 sequence is CASSLAGGSALGNTIYF. DNA of the CDR3: TGTGCCAGCAGCTTGGCCGGAGGGTCGGCTTTGGGAAACACCATATATTTT.